This entry concerns a single T cell receptor (beta chain). Its antigen is still unknown. The CDR3 covers 13 residues. Trimming removed 8 bases at V and 3 bases at J, with 12 bases between. Germline lookup yields CDR1 MNHEY and CDR2 SVGAGI. The data stem from a study of OX40 agonist ivuxolimab in advanced cancers. Study context: Every patient in dose escalation had hepatocellular carcinoma, melanoma, renal cell or head and neck cancer.

Whole-study findings and limits: Clonal expansion by week 6 occurred in CD4+ and CD8+ blood T cells (at 0.1 to 3.0 mg/kg). Expanded peripheral T-cell antigen specificity went undetermined.

The data were produced by immunoSEQ multiplex PCR, yet TCRdb's version contains in-frame clones alone and is incomplete. The table has about 72,000 clones, about 84% seen once. J is TRBJ2-3 and V is TRBV6-5; perhaps TRBD2 as D (6 bases). The sample consisted of CD4+ or CD8+ T cells sorted from blood, taken in a trial of the OX40 agonist ivuxolimab. The TCR sequence derives from an adult with an advanced solid tumor such as melanoma, head and neck, liver or kidney cancer. CDR3 nucleotides: TGTGCCAGCGGGGGGATGAGAACAGATACGCAGTATTTT. It yields the protein CASGGMRTDTQYF.